Listed here are 25 T cell receptor beta chains from one sample, sequenced in a study of blood T cell repertoires in COVID-19. The data were produced by immunoSEQ multiplex PCR, yet TCRdb's version contains in-frame clones alone and is incomplete. The sample shows roughly 11,000 clones, roughly 70% of them seen only once. The sample consisted of peripheral blood. Receptors were obtained from a man aged 60-69 years with COVID-19, enrolled during active disease.

The chain links TRBV28 to TRBJ2-7, with 10 bases that match TRBD1. CDR1 MDHEN and CDR2 SYDVKM come from the germline V gene. The CDR3 sequence is 15 residues long. J was trimmed by 1 base and V by 2 bases; bases with no gene match: 2. CDR3 in DNA: TGTGCCAGCAGTTTACCGGGACAGGGGTCCTACGAGCAGTACTTC. Translated: CASSLPGQGSYEQYF.

V usage is TRBV5-5 and J usage is TRBJ2-2; the D is unclear. Germline V lookup: CDR1 SGHKS, CDR2 YYEKEE (reference sequence). This CDR3 has 12 residues. V was trimmed by 4 bases and J by 8 bases, leaving 9 bases between them. CDR3 sequence: CASSRLGGELFF. The CDR3 nucleotides are TGTGCCAGCAGCCGGCTAGGAGGGGAGCTGTTTTTT.

The genes are TRBV5-1 and TRBJ2-4, with 7 bases fitting TRBD1. V trimming: 2 bases; J trimming: 5 bases; junction bases outside the gene matches: 7. This CDR3 comprises 15 residues. Looked up from germline, CDR1 is SGHRS and CDR2 is YFSETQ. The CDR3 DNA sequence: TGCGCCAGCAGCTTCACCGACAGGGTCCAAAACATTCAGTACTTC. Translating it yields CASSFTDRVQNIQYF.

V usage is TRBV7-6 and J usage is TRBJ2-1, with TRBD2 matching over 11 bases. CDR1 and CDR2 from the germline V gene are SGHVS and FNYEAQ. The J segment lost 1 base and the V segment lost 5 bases, leaving 13 bases of the junction unmatched. CDR3 length equals 19 residues. The chain's CDR3 is CASSRRPETSGVSYNEQFF. For the CDR3, the DNA is TGTGCCAGCAGCCGCCGTCCCGAGACTAGCGGGGTTTCCTACAATGAGCAGTTCTTC. The whole variable domain, filled in from reference TRBV7-6 and TRBJ2-1, reads GAGVSQSPRYKVTKRGQDVALRCDPISGHVSLYWYRQALGQGPEFLTYFNYEAQQDKSGLPNDRFSAERPEGSISTLTIQRTEQRDSAMYRCASSRRPETSGVSYNEQFFGPGTRLTVL.

The chain couples TRBV4-1 to TRBJ2-3, with 14 bases identical to TRBD2. Germline-derived CDR1 and CDR2 are MGHRA and YSYEKL. This CDR3 contains 18 residues. V lost 4 bases to trimming and J lost 1 base; unmatched junction nucleotides: 7. For the CDR3, the DNA is TGCGCCAGCAGCCGAACGGGACTAGCGGGAGTAGGCACAGATACGCAGTATTTT. The encoded protein is CASSRTGLAGVGTDTQYF.

This clone has only a few counts. The chain uses TRBV5-1 and TRBJ2-7; TRBD1 agrees at 10 bases. This CDR3 spans 15 amino acids. Trimming took 4 bases from V and 6 from J; bases not matched to a gene: 10. Germline V CDR1 and CDR2: SGHRS, YFSETQ. The CDR3 reads CASSRSDRGYFEQYF. In DNA, the CDR3 is TGCGCCAGCAGCCGATCGGACAGGGGGTATTTCGAGCAGTACTTC.

Here the CDR3 reads CASSQGLGVAYGYTF. Written as DNA, the CDR3 is TGCGCCAGCAGCCAAGGTTTAGGGGTGGCCTATGGCTACACCTTC. The chain combines TRBV4-3 with TRBJ1-2; TRBD1 might be the D (5 bases). The CDR3 spans 15 residues. Trimming took 1 base from V and 4 from J, leaving 13 bases between them. Germline loops: CDR1 LGHNA, CDR2 YSLEER.

The gene calls are TRBV7-3 and TRBJ2-5, with 11 positions matching TRBD2. The CDR3 runs to 17 residues. Germline lookup yields CDR1 SGHTA and CDR2 FQGTGA. Unmatched junction bases numbered 13, after V lost 5 bases and J lost 5 bases. For the CDR3, the DNA is TGTGCCAGCAGCCGGACTAGCGGGCTGGGGTCCGGCGAGACCCAGTACTTC. This sequence encodes CASSRTSGLGSGETQYF.

This clone rates as medium-sized. The rearrangement links TRBV27 to TRBJ2-3; TRBD1 aligns across 8 bases. J gave up 0 bases and V 5 bases, and 4 bases lay outside the gene matches. The CDR3 length is 15 residues. CDR1 and CDR2 from the germline V gene are MNHEY and SMNVEV (reference sequence). The DNA of the CDR3 is TGTGCCAGCAGTCTGACAGGGGACAGCACAGATACGCAGTATTTT. Amino acids: CASSLTGDSTDTQYF.

The chain uses TRBV18 and TRBJ2-7, with 10 bases matching TRBD1. The CDR3 consists of 14 residues. Germline CDR1 is KGHSH and CDR2 is LQKENI. The junction had 2 bases not matched to a gene; V was cut back by 1 base and J by 5 bases. The CDR3 coding sequence is TGTGCCAGCTCACCACGGACAGGGGGAGACGAGCAGTACGTC. Translation: CASSPRTGGDEQYV.

The chain couples TRBV4-3 to TRBJ2-2; 9 bases match TRBD2. Losses at the gene ends were 4 bases for V and 3 bases for J; bases not matched to a gene: 12. Germline CDR1 reads LGHNA; CDR2 reads YSLEER. The CDR3 sequence is 18 residues long. CDR3 sequence reads: CASSRSASGRTDTGELFF. CDR3 in DNA: TGCGCCAGCAGCCGATCAGCCAGCGGGAGGACCGACACCGGGGAGCTGTTTTTT.

The CDR3 bases are TGTGCCAGCAGCTGGGACAGGACTAGTGAGCAGTACTTC. Amino acid sequence: CASSWDRTSEQYF. V gene TRBV5-8 combines with J gene TRBJ2-7, with D perhaps TRBD1 (8 bases). CDR1 and CDR2 (germline): SGHTS, YDEGEE. V was cut by 3 bases and J by 7 bases, with 14 bases left in between. The CDR3 length is 13 residues.

The table lists this clone with a few counts. The rearrangement links TRBV29-1 to TRBJ2-3; D is perhaps TRBD1 (7 bases). This CDR3 comprises 14 residues. Germline CDR1 and CDR2: SQVTM and ANQGSEA. V dropped 6 bases and J dropped 4 bases, with 17 bases sitting between them. CDR3 bases: TGCAGCGTCACGGAGGGGGCCTCTGCAGATACGCAGTATTTT. Amino acids: CSVTEGASADTQYF.

This rearrangement joins TRBV6-4 to TRBJ1-2, with D maybe TRBD1 (5 bases). The V gene's germline CDR1 is MRHNA and CDR2 SNTAGT. Between the trimmed V and J ends, which lost 5 bases and 8 bases, there was a span of 12 bases. CDR3 size: 12 residues. The CDR3 DNA reads as TGTGCCAGCAGTTCCAATGGGGCCGGCTACACCTTC. Translation: CASSSNGAGYTF.

CDR3: CASNKRTTGKGYNEQFF. CDR3 sequence (DNA): TGTGCCAGCAACAAACGGACGACAGGGAAAGGCTACAATGAGCAGTTCTTC. J is TRBJ2-1 and V is TRBV27; TRBD1 aligns across 7 bases. Trimming cost V 7 bases and J 3 bases; bases outside gene matches: 15. The CDR3 covers 17 residues. CDR1 and CDR2 from the germline V gene are MNHEY and SMNVEV (reference sequence).

The CDR3 loop reads CSVYPGKNTEAFF. DNA of the CDR3: TGCAGCGTTTATCCAGGGAAGAACACTGAAGCTTTCTTT. J is TRBJ1-1 and V is TRBV29-1; the D gene is possibly TRBD1 (5 bases). V was shortened by 5 bases and J by 1 base, with 11 bases between the two germline ends. The length of the CDR3 is 13 residues. Per germline, CDR1 SQVTM and CDR2 ANQGSEA.

The chain employs TRBV11-2 and TRBJ2-7; 10 bases agree with TRBD2. The CDR3 spans 15 residues. In germline, CDR1 is SGHAT, CDR2 FQNNGV. Germline trimming cut 1 base from V and 6 bases from J; bases unmatched to any gene: 6. CDR3 residues: CASSLGSGRAREQYV. The CDR3 coding sequence is TGTGCCAGCAGCTTAGGGAGCGGGAGGGCCCGCGAGCAGTACGTC.

The chain has TRBV28 and TRBJ1-3; TRBD1 agrees at 7 bases. From germline, CDR1 is MDHEN and CDR2 SYDVKM. Trimming at V came to 10 bases and at J to 4 bases, leaving 13 bases not matched to a gene. This CDR3 is built from 15 residues. The CDR3 loop reads CATIGWRGPGNTIYF. The CDR3 DNA reads as TGTGCCACCATAGGGTGGAGGGGGCCAGGAAACACCATATATTTT.

CDR3 nucleotide sequence: TGTGCCAGCAGCTTAGGCGAACCAGGCCCATACAATGAGCAGTTCTTC. Encoded protein: CASSLGEPGPYNEQFF. This chain uses TRBV13 with TRBJ2-1; no firm D call. The V end lost 0 bases, the J end lost 4 bases, and 13 bases lay between the germline ends. The CDR3 is 16 amino acids. Per germline, CDR1 PRHDT and CDR2 FYEKMQ (reference sequence).

The V and J genes are TRBV7-3 and TRBJ2-5; 7 bases agree with TRBD2. V lost 1 base, J lost 7 bases, and 3 bases stayed unmatched. The CDR3 has 13 amino acids. Germline V gene lookup returns CDR1 SGHTA and CDR2 FQGTGA. CDR3 sequence reads: CASSLRREATQYF. CDR3 bases: TGTGCCAGCAGCTTAAGACGGGAGGCGACCCAGTACTTC.

The chain uses TRBV3-1 (or the pseudogene TRBV3-2) and TRBJ2-5, with a tentative D call TRBD2 (7 bases). The germline V gene has CDR1 LGHDT and CDR2 YNNKEL (reference sequence). The V end lost 1 base, the J end lost 5 bases, and 17 bases lay between the germline ends. CDR3 length: 16 amino acids. The CDR3 is CASSQGGGPPWETQYF. The CDR3 DNA follows: TGTGCCAGCAGCCAAGGGGGGGGCCCCCCGTGGGAGACCCAGTACTTC.

V is TRBV7-9 and J is TRBJ2-5; 12 bases are a match to TRBD2. The CDR3 runs to 15 residues. The germline V gene has CDR1 SEHNR and CDR2 FQNEAQ (reference sequence). J lost 5 bases, V lost 4 bases, and 5 bases had no gene match. CDR3 sequence reads: CASSSTSGSGETQYF. CDR3 sequence (DNA): TGTGCCAGCAGCTCGACTAGCGGGAGCGGGGAGACCCAGTACTTC.

The chain is built from TRBV7-9 and TRBJ1-2; D may be TRBD1 (6 bases). This CDR3 has 13 residues. Trimming left V 4 bases short and J 1 base short, with 7 bases between. The germline V gene has CDR1 SEHNR and CDR2 FQNEAQ (reference sequence). The CDR3 here is CASSWTDNYGYTF. As DNA, the CDR3 is TGTGCCAGCAGCTGGACAGATAACTATGGCTACACCTTC.

This clone was seen a handful of times. This rearrangement joins TRBV19 to TRBJ2-3, with D possibly being TRBD1 (5 bases). With 4 bases removed from V and 0 bases from J, the gap between germline ends came to 11 bases. This CDR3 is 15 amino acids long. The V gene's germline CDR1 is LNHDA and CDR2 SQIVND (reference sequence). The CDR3 reads CASSKTGGSTDTQYF. The CDR3 DNA sequence: TGTGCCAGTAGTAAAACAGGTGGGAGCACAGATACGCAGTATTTT. The full variable domain, completed using reference TRBV19 and TRBJ2-3, is DGGITQSPKYLFRKEGQNVTLSCEQNLNHDAMYWYRQDPGQGLRLIYYSQIVNDFQKGDIAEGYSVSREKKESFPLTVTSAQKNPTAFYLCASSKTGGSTDTQYFGPGTRLTVL.

The J gene is TRBJ2-1, the V gene TRBV24-1, with D possibly TRBD2 on 6 matching bases. Germline V CDR1 and CDR2: KGHDR, SFDVKD. The V gene lost 4 bases and the J gene lost 7 bases, with 13 bases spanning the gap. The CDR3 loop spans 14 amino acids. The CDR3 DNA reads TGTGCCACCAGTGACGGGACTTCGCGTAATGAGCAGTTCTTC. As protein: CATSDGTSRNEQFF.